The rows below give T cell receptor beta chains drawn from one sample of a study of blood T cell repertoires in COVID-19. Profiled with immunoSEQ multiplex PCR; TCRdb holds only in-frame clones, not every one. Among around 100,000 clones listed, 85% were seen once. The material sequenced was peripheral blood. All receptors come from a man aged 45-65 years with active or convalescent COVID-19. CDR3s include the opening cysteine and the closing phenylalanine or tryptophan. D genes are given only for firm matches. Not every row has a clone size; where given, it reads once, few, many or a size class.

DNA	CDR3	J	size	D	V
TGTGCCACTCGCCTGGGGGCGCGTCGGAATGAGCAGTTCTTC	CATRLGARRNEQFF	TRBJ2-1	.	.	TRBV19
TGTGCCAGCAGTTTGCTTTCGGGATATGGCTACACCTTC	CASSLLSGYGYTF	TRBJ1-2	once	.	TRBV12-3/TRBV12-4
TGTGCCAGCAGCGTAGAGGCTAGGAGTAACAATGAGCAGTTCTTC	CASSVEARSNNEQFF	TRBJ2-1	.	.	TRBV9
TGTGCCAGCAGTCGACAGGTATACTCCTACAATGAGCAGTTCTTC	CASSRQVYSYNEQFF	TRBJ2-1	.	.	TRBV6-5
TGTGCCAGTAGTATAGGCCCGAAGGGAGCTAATGAAAAACTGTTTTTT	CASSIGPKGANEKLFF	TRBJ1-4	few	.	TRBV19
TGTGCCAGCAGCGTCGAGGCTTTCCTCTACGAAGAGCAGTACTTC	CASSVEAFLYEEQYF	TRBJ2-7	few	.	TRBV9
TGTGCCAGTAGTATTGCGGGCGGGGGTGCAGATACGCAGTATTTT	CASSIAGGGADTQYF	TRBJ2-3	.	TRBD2	TRBV19
TGTGCCAGCAGCCAAACCAGGCGTTATGGCTACACCTTC	CASSQTRRYGYTF	TRBJ1-2	.	.	TRBV3-1/TRBV3-2
TGCGCCAGCAGTTTGGTGGAGGGTAAAGAGACCCAGTACTTC	CASSLVEGKETQYF	TRBJ2-5	.	.	TRBV5-1
TGCGCCAGCAGTGTGGGTGCTACAGGGGGTTCCTACGAGCAGTACTTC	CASSVGATGGSYEQYF	TRBJ2-7	.	TRBD1	TRBV10-1
TGTGCCAGCATCTCCGGGACAGCAAACTACAATGAGCAGTTCTTC	CASISGTANYNEQFF	TRBJ2-1	.	TRBD1	TRBV11-2
TGCGCCAGCAGTGATGGGACAGGGGTTCGGTACGAGCAGTACTTC	CASSDGTGVRYEQYF	TRBJ2-7	few	TRBD1	TRBV10-2
TGTGCCAGCAGTTTACCGTACACCGGGGAGCTGTTTTTT	CASSLPYTGELFF	TRBJ2-2	.	.	TRBV28
TGTGCCAGCAGCTTGGACGCGTCCGGCTACAATGAGCAGTTCTTC	CASSLDASGYNEQFF	TRBJ2-1	.	.	TRBV5-4
TGTGCCAGCACTAGGACAGTATTTAATAATTCACCCCTCCACTTT	CASTRTVFNNSPLHF	TRBJ1-6	.	.	TRBV6-5
TGTGCCAGCAGTACCGGGACAGGGGACCTGGAGAGGGACAATGAGCAGTTCTTC	CASSTGTGDLERDNEQFF	TRBJ2-1	.	.	TRBV21-1